The rows below give T cell receptor beta chains drawn from one sample of a study of blood T cell repertoires in COVID-19. The table came from immunoSEQ multiplex PCR; TCRdb's copy has only in-frame clones and leaves some out. The sample shows 71,000 or so clones, approximately 87% of them seen only once. Input material: peripheral blood. All receptors derive from a man in his fifties with active COVID-19. The CDR3 runs from the conserved cysteine through the conserved F or W. D genes are given only for firm matches. Clone size is shown for a subset of rows, as once, few, many or a class of expanded clone.

V: TRBV3-1/TRBV3-2; D: .; J: TRBJ2-7; size: .; DNA: TGTGCCAGCAGCCAAGACAGGGAGCAGTACTTC; CDR3: CASSQDREQYF
V: TRBV28; D: TRBD1; J: TRBJ1-2; size: .; DNA: TGTGCCAGCAGGTCGGGACAGGGGATTAACTATGGCTACACCTTC; CDR3: CASRSGQGINYGYTF
V: TRBV6-2/TRBV6-3; D: .; J: TRBJ1-3; size: once; DNA: TGTGCCAGCAGTTTACAGCGGAACACCATATATTTT; CDR3: CASSLQRNTIYF
V: TRBV6-5; D: TRBD1; J: TRBJ1-1; size: .; DNA: TGTGCCAGCAGTTACACAGGGGGTGACACTGAAGCTTTCTTT; CDR3: CASSYTGGDTEAFF
V: TRBV2; D: .; J: TRBJ2-7; size: .; DNA: TGTGCCAGCAGTGACCAGATAACACCCTACGAGCAGTACTTC; CDR3: CASSDQITPYEQYF
V: TRBV5-4; D: TRBD2; J: TRBJ2-3; size: .; DNA: TGTGCCAGCAGCTTGTTCAGCGGGGCCGGCAGCACAGATACGCAGTATTTT; CDR3: CASSLFSGAGSTDTQYF
V: TRBV4-3; D: .; J: TRBJ2-1; size: .; DNA: TGCGCCAGCAGCCAAGCCTGGAGCAGCACATACAATGAGCAGTTCTTC; CDR3: CASSQAWSSTYNEQFF
V: TRBV6-4; D: TRBD2; J: TRBJ2-1; size: once; DNA: TGTGCCAGCAGATCCATAGCGGGGGCCTACAATGAGCAGTTCTTC; CDR3: CASRSIAGAYNEQFF
V: TRBV18; D: TRBD1; J: TRBJ1-1; size: .; DNA: TGTGCCAGCTTGGGACAGTTGAACACTGAAGCTTTCTTT; CDR3: CASLGQLNTEAFF
V: TRBV19; D: .; J: TRBJ2-1; size: .; DNA: TGTGCCAGTAGACCCCGGGCGGGAAGCTCCTACAATGAGCAGTTCTTC; CDR3: CASRPRAGSSYNEQFF
V: TRBV7-3; D: TRBD1; J: TRBJ2-3; size: .; DNA: TGTGCCAGCAGCTCAACCCCCGGACAGGGGGTTTCGACAGATACGCAGTATTTT; CDR3: CASSSTPGQGVSTDTQYF
V: TRBV5-8; D: .; J: TRBJ2-1; size: .; DNA: TGTGCCTCTCGCTCCTACAATGAGCAGTTCTTC; CDR3: CASRSYNEQFF
V: TRBV14; D: .; J: TRBJ1-5; size: .; DNA: TGTGCCAGCAGCCAAGGGAGACAGTCGGATCAGCCCCAGCATTTT; CDR3: CASSQGRQSDQPQHF
V: TRBV5-1; D: TRBD1; J: TRBJ1-4; size: .; DNA: TGCGCCAGCAGCTTGGCCCTAGCAGGGGGCGTCAATGAAAAACTGTTTTTT; CDR3: CASSLALAGGVNEKLFF
V: TRBV5-6; D: TRBD1; J: TRBJ2-7; size: .; DNA: TGTGCCAGCAGCTTACAGGGGGCGCTGGGCGACGAGCAGTACTTC; CDR3: CASSLQGALGDEQYF
V: TRBV5-1; D: .; J: TRBJ2-3; size: once; DNA: TGCGCCAGCAGCCTGAGGGGGTCGACAGATACGCAGTATTTT; CDR3: CASSLRGSTDTQYF
V: TRBV6-6; D: TRBD1; J: TRBJ2-7; size: .; DNA: TGTGCCAGCAGTTATGGGGGACAGTCCTACGAGCAGTACTTC; CDR3: CASSYGGQSYEQYF
V: TRBV5-1; D: .; J: TRBJ2-3; size: few; DNA: TGCGCCAGCAGCTTGGCCTCGCGGAGCACTAGCACAGATACGCAGTATTTT; CDR3: CASSLASRSTSTDTQYF
V: TRBV27; D: .; J: TRBJ2-5; size: .; DNA: TGTGCCAGCAGTATCGGGAGAGAGTACGCGACCCAGTACTTC; CDR3: CASSIGREYATQYF
V: TRBV19; D: .; J: TRBJ2-7; size: .; DNA: TGTGCCAGTAGTATGGTGGAGCAGACCTACGAGCAGTACTTC; CDR3: CASSMVEQTYEQYF
V: TRBV4-3; D: TRBD2; J: TRBJ2-3; size: once; DNA: TGCGCCAGCAGCCACCTTCCGGAGGGGAGGGGAACAGATACGCAGTATTTT; CDR3: CASSHLPEGRGTDTQYF
V: TRBV6-5; D: .; J: TRBJ1-3; size: .; DNA: TGTGCCAGCAGTTACAATAGGGACAACTCTGGAAACACCATATATTTT; CDR3: CASSYNRDNSGNTIYF
V: TRBV6-6; D: TRBD1; J: TRBJ1-1; size: .; DNA: TGTGCCAGCAGTTACATGACAGGGGCGAACACTGAAGCTTTCTTT; CDR3: CASSYMTGANTEAFF
V: TRBV9; D: TRBD2; J: TRBJ2-7; size: .; DNA: TGTGCCAGCAGCGTAGGTCAGCGGGGGCCCTACGAGCAGTACTTC; CDR3: CASSVGQRGPYEQYF
V: TRBV5-6; D: TRBD1; J: TRBJ1-1; size: .; DNA: TGTGCCAGCAGCTTGTTGACAGGGGGCACTGAAGCTTTCTTT; CDR3: CASSLLTGGTEAFF
V: TRBV5-1; D: TRBD1; J: TRBJ1-1; size: .; DNA: TGCGCCAGCAGCGGAAGCATCGGGACAGGCGGGATGAACACTGAAGCTTTCTTT; CDR3: CASSGSIGTGGMNTEAFF
V: TRBV2; D: TRBD2; J: TRBJ2-7; size: .; DNA: TGTGCCAGCAGTGAAGCGCCCCTAGCGGGAGGGTCCTACGAGCAGTACTTC; CDR3: CASSEAPLAGGSYEQYF
V: TRBV2; D: .; J: TRBJ1-6; size: .; DNA: TGTGCCAGCAGTGACCTAGGGGGGGTCCTTAATTCACCCCTCCACTTT; CDR3: CASSDLGGVLNSPLHF
V: TRBV19; D: .; J: TRBJ2-2; size: .; DNA: TGTGCCAGTAAAGATAGTTCGGTAAACACCGGGGAGCTGTTTTTT; CDR3: CASKDSSVNTGELFF